This passage covers 22 T cell receptor beta chains from one sample sequenced in a study of blood T cell repertoires in COVID-19 (dated by TCRdb to about 2020). Library preparation employed the immunoSEQ multiplex PCR assay. Sourced from immuneACCESS, this table was stored by TCRdb with only in-frame sequences that have V and J called. A share of the clones is absent; for the studies checked, an unresolved V gene accounts for under half, and the remainder has no known explanation. This sample is represented by 300,000 to 350,000 clones; 80% to 90% of them were singletons. Roughly 4% of the sample is taken by the ten largest. Specimen: PBMCs or T cells enriched from blood (not recorded which). The receptors shown here come from a woman aged 40 to 50 with acute COVID-19.

The V and J genes are TRBV19 and TRBJ1-5; 8 nucleotides agree with TRBD1. The CDR3 loop spans 13 amino acids. With V trimmed by 5 bases and J by 5 bases, 2 bases remained unmatched. Per the germline V gene, CDR1 is LNHDA and CDR2 is SQIVND (reference sequence). CDR3 nucleotide sequence: TGTGCCAGTAGTGAACAGGGGGATCAGCCCCAGCATTTT. Residues: CASSEQGDQPQHF.

V is TRBV27 and J is TRBJ1-2; no clear D. The CDR3 totals 13 residues. The V gene lost 8 bases and the J gene lost 2 bases, with 12 bases spanning the gap. The germline gives CDR1 MNHEY, CDR2 SMNVEV (reference sequence). This CDR3 reads CASAVLPNYGYTF. In DNA form, the CDR3 reads TGTGCCAGCGCCGTACTTCCGAACTATGGCTACACCTTC.

The chain combines TRBV21-1 with TRBJ2-1; the D call of TRBD2 is as the table states it, not checked on the DNA. TRBV21-1 is a documented pseudogene. This CDR3 spans 13 amino acids. CDR3 residues: CASTSERDNEQFF. DNA for the CDR3: TGTGCCAGCACTAGCGAGCGGGACAATGAGCAGTTCTTC.

This chain uses TRBV6-2 or TRBV6-3 with TRBJ2-5, with 7 nucleotides matching TRBD1. Germline CDR1 MNHEY, CDR2 SVGEGT. V shed 6 bases and J 5 bases; nucleotides not matched to a gene: 3. The CDR3 length is 12 residues. CDR3 coding DNA: TGTGCCAGCAGCCCACAGGGGGAGACCCAGTACTTC. Residues: CASSPQGETQYF.

The chain joins TRBV19 to TRBJ1-2; no definite D call. CDR3 size: 15 residues. CDR1 and CDR2 from the germline V gene are LNHDA and SQIVND (reference sequence). Trimming cost V 2 bases and J 4 bases, with 14 bases left between them. For the CDR3, the DNA is TGTGCCAGTAGTATACTTCGGGGAGGACTCTATGGCTACACCTTC. Amino acids: CASSILRGGLYGYTF.

The chain joins TRBV10-3 to TRBJ1-1, with 9 positions matching TRBD1. The CDR3 consists of 13 residues. V dropped 4 bases and J dropped 11; count of bases not matched to a gene: 8. Germline lookup yields CDR1 ENHRY and CDR2 SYGVKD. For the CDR3, the DNA is TGTGCCATCAGTGTAGGGTGGGACAGGGCGGCTTTCTTT. The encoded protein is CAISVGWDRAAFF.

V usage is TRBV20-1 and J usage is TRBJ2-5, with D unresolved. CDR3 length: 9 amino acids. CDR1 is DFQATT and CDR2 is SNEGSKA in the germline V gene (reference sequence). Between the trimmed V and J ends, which lost 5 bases and 5 bases, there was a span of 3 bases. The CDR3 loop is CSAPETQYF. Written as DNA, the CDR3 is TGCAGTGCTCCGGAGACCCAGTACTTC.

This clone was recorded only once. The chain links TRBV10-3 to TRBJ2-1; D is uncertain. The germline V gene encodes CDR1 ENHRY and CDR2 SYGVKD. V was cut by 4 bases and J by 4 bases, with 5 bases left in between. CDR3 length: 12 amino acids. CDR3: CAISVEYNEQFF. CDR3 bases: TGTGCCATCAGTGTTGAGTACAATGAGCAGTTCTTC.

This clone was seen once. The chain carries TRBV5-8 and TRBJ1-5; no clear D. The germline V and J ends were trimmed by 4 bases and 5 bases, with 10 bases remaining between them. Germline CDR1 reads SGHTS; CDR2 reads YDEGEE. This CDR3 region has 13 residues. CDR3 nucleotides: TGTGCCAGCAGCCTTAACAGAGATCAGCCCCAGCATTTT. This codes for CASSLNRDQPQHF. The full variable domain, with the rest looked up from reference TRBV5-8 and TRBJ1-5, is EAGVTQSPTHLIKTRGQQATLRCSPISGHTSVYWYQQALGLGLQFLLWYDEGEERNRGNFPPRFSGRQFPNYSSELNVNALELEDSALYLCASSLNRDQPQHFGDGTRLSIL.

Comment on this clone: A read error may account for a junction end that differs from germline. The chain employs TRBV12-3 or TRBV12-4 and TRBJ1-1; D not certain. The CDR3 covers 10 residues. The CDR3 DNA is TGTGCCAGCAGTTTAAATTATTTGGCCTTT. As protein: CASSLNYLAF.

The chain uses TRBV10-2 and TRBJ2-3; D not resolved. Germline V gene sequence: CDR1 WSHSY, CDR2 SAAADI. Trimming took off 3 bases at V and 7 bases at J, with 11 bases between the two ends. The CDR3 covers 13 residues. The DNA for the CDR3 is TGCGCCAGCAGTGATAGTTCCGTCAATACGCAGTATTTT. This encodes CASSDSSVNTQYF.

This clone appeared a few times. The same CDR3 is also encoded by other DNA sequences in this sample. This chain links TRBV9 with TRBJ1-3; no reliable D call. V was trimmed by 0 bases and J by 3 bases, leaving 7 bases between them. CDR3 length: 14 residues. Germline V gene sequence: CDR1 SGDLS, CDR2 YYNGEE. The CDR3, as DNA: TGTGCCAGCAGCGTAGGAGCTTTTGGAAACACCATATATTTT. Protein product: CASSVGAFGNTIYF. The complete variable domain, with remaining parts taken from reference TRBV9 and TRBJ1-3, reads DSGVTQTPKHLITATGQRVTLRCSPRSGDLSVYWYQQSLDQGLQFLIQYYNGEERAKGNILERFSAQQFPDLHSELNLSSLELGDSALYFCASSVGAFGNTIYFGEGSWLTVV.

V usage is TRBV5-8 and J usage is TRBJ1-2, with TRBD1 identical over 11 bases. This CDR3 has 17 amino acids. Germline V gene data show CDR1 as SGHTS and CDR2 as YDEGEE. The junction had 8 bases not matched to a gene; V was cut back by 4 bases and J by 0 bases. CDR3 nucleotides: TGTGCCAGCAGCATTGGACAGGGGGCGCGAGCTAACTATGGCTACACCTTC. Amino acid sequence: CASSIGQGARANYGYTF.

This clone was detected once. The V gene is TRBV3-1 (or the pseudogene TRBV3-2), the J gene TRBJ1-2; TRBD1 might be the D (5 bases). The CDR3 has 14 residues. Germline V gives CDR1 LGHDT, CDR2 YNNKEL (reference sequence). Trimming stripped 4 bases from V and 1 base from J, with 10 bases between. The CDR3 region has the DNA TGTGCCAGCAGCCGAACGACAGTTAACTATGGCTACACCTTC. Translating it yields CASSRTTVNYGYTF.

V gene TRBV6-2 or TRBV6-3 combines with J gene TRBJ1-6; D is perhaps TRBD1 (6 bases). CDR1 and CDR2 (germline): MNHEY, SVGEGT. V dropped 5 bases and J dropped 10 bases, with 18 bases sitting between them. The CDR3 is 15 residues long. In DNA form, the CDR3 reads TGTGCCAGCAGTAGAGAAGACAGGCTCGGGTCACCCCTCCACTTT. Translating gives CASSREDRLGSPLHF.

This clone was observed once. The chain carries TRBV10-3 and TRBJ2-5, with D perhaps TRBD1 (5 bases). CDR1 is ENHRY, CDR2 SYGVKD, per germline. Trimming cost V 6 bases and J 2 bases, with 19 bases left between them. CDR3 length: 16 amino acids. The DNA for the CDR3 is TGTGCCATCAGAAGAGACAGACCGAGCTTTCAAGAGACCCAGTACTTC. Translated, it gives CAIRRDRPSFQETQYF.

For the CDR3, the DNA is TGTGCCAGCAGCTTCAGTAGCGGGGCCCTCACCTACGAGCAGTACTTC. Its protein is CASSFSSGALTYEQYF. The chain is built from TRBV5-4 and TRBJ2-7, with 8 bases fitting TRBD2. Losses at the gene ends were 2 bases for V and 2 bases for J; bases not matched to a gene: 9. The CDR3 spans 16 residues. The V gene's germline CDR1 is SGHNT and CDR2 YYREEE (reference sequence). Looking up the rest from reference TRBV5-4 and TRBJ2-7 gives the full variable domain: ETGVTQSPTHLIKTRGQQVTLRCSSQSGHNTVSWYQQALGQGPQFIFQYYREEENGRGNFPPRFSGLQFPNYSSELNVNALELDDSALYLCASSFSSGALTYEQYFGPGTRLTVT.

The chain couples TRBV7-2 to TRBJ2-5; 7 bases line up with TRBD2. V lost 6 bases to trimming and J lost 1 base; unmatched junction nucleotides: 2. This CDR3 region has 13 residues. Germline V CDR1 and CDR2: SGHTA, FQGNSA. The CDR3 reads CASRRGTQETQYF. CDR3 coding DNA: TGTGCCAGCAGGCGGGGGACCCAAGAGACCCAGTACTTC.

The V and J genes are TRBV11-2 and TRBJ1-2; 7 bases are a match to TRBD1. The CDR3 has 17 amino acids. Trimming removed 1 base from V and 8 bases from J; junction bases left unmatched: 16. Germline V CDR1 and CDR2: SGHAT, FQNNGV. CDR3 sequence reads: CASSLVGLTGRLRGYTF. CDR3 in DNA: TGTGCCAGCAGCTTAGTAGGCTTGACAGGGAGACTTCGGGGCTACACCTTC. The full variable domain, completed using reference TRBV11-2 and TRBJ1-2, is EAGVAQSPRYKIIEKRQSVAFWCNPISGHATLYWYQQILGQGPKLLIQFQNNGVVDDSQLPKDRFSAERLKGVDSTLKIQPAKLEDSAVYLCASSLVGLTGRLRGYTFGSGTRLTVV.

This chain connects TRBV7-2 to TRBJ1-6, with D perhaps TRBD1 (6 bases). This CDR3 comprises 19 residues. Germline V gene lookup returns CDR1 SGHTA and CDR2 FQGNSA. Trimming removed 4 bases at V and 4 bases at J, with 23 bases between. CDR3 sequence (DNA): TGTGCCAGCAGCTCTCCCCCTCACTACAGGGAAACTTATAATTCACCCCTCCACTTT. Its protein is CASSSPPHYRETYNSPLHF.

This clone was seen only once. This chain connects TRBV6-5 to TRBJ1-4; 8 positions agree with TRBD1. This CDR3 spans 14 amino acids. Germline CDR1 is MNHEY and CDR2 is SVGAGI. J was trimmed by 6 bases and V by 6 bases; bases with no gene match: 6. The CDR3 DNA follows: TGTGCCAGCAGAGTTGACAGGGGTGATGAAAAACTGTTTTTT. Its protein product is CASRVDRGDEKLFF.

The chain links TRBV4-1 to TRBJ2-7; the match to TRBD1 covers 8 bases. J was trimmed by 2 bases and V by 1 base; bases with no gene match: 7. Per germline, CDR1 MGHRA and CDR2 YSYEKL. CDR3 size: 16 residues. CDR3 DNA sequence: TGCGCCAGCAGCCAAGGCGGCAGGGGGCTTGCCTACGAGCAGTACTTC. Encoded protein: CASSQGGRGLAYEQYF.